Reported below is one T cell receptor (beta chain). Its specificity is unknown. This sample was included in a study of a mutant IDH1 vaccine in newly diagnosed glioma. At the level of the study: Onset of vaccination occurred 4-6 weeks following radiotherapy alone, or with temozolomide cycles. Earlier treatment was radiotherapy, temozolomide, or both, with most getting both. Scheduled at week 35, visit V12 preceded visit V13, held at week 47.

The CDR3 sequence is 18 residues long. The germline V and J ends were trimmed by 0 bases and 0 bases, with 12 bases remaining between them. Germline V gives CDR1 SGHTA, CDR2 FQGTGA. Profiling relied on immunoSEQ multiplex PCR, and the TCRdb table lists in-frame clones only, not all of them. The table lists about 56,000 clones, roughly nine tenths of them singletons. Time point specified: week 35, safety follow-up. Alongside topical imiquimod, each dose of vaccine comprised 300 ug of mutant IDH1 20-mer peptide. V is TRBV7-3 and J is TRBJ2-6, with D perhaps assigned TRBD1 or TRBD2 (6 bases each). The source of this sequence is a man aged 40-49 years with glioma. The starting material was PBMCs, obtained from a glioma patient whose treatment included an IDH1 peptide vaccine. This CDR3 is CASSLTGGLSSGANVLTF. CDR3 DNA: TGTGCCAGCAGCTTAACGGGGGGCCTAAGCTCTGGGGCCAACGTCCTGACTTTC.